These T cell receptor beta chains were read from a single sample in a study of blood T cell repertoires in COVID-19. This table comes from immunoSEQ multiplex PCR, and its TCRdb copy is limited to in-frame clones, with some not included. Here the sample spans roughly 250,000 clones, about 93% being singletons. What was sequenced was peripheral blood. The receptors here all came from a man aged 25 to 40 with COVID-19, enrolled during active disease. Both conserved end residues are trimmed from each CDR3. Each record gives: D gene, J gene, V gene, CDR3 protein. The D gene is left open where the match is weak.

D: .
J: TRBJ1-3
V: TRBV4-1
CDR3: ASSQEFVGGSGNTIY

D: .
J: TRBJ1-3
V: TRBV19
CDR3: ASKERASSSGNTIY

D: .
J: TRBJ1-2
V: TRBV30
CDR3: AWSVDPPGLNGYT

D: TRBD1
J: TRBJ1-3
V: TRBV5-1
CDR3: ASSPEEGARLIRD

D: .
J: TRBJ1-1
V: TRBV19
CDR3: ASSMSMNTEAF

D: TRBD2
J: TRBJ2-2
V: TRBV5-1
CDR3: ASSLAWRGGTGELF

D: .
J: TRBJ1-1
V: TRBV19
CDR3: ASSPSGQNSPEAF

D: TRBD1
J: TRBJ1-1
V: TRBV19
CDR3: ASSTPLQGAVTEAF

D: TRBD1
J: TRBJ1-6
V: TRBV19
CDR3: ASRGRDRQSPLH

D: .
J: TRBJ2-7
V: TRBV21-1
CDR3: ASTFFAYEQY

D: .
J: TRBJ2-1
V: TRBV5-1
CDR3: ASSLGGASSYNEQF

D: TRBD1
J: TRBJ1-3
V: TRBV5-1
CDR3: ASSLVGQGSGNTIY

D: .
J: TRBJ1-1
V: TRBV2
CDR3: ASSWGGTEAF

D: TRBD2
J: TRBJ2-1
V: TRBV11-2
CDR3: ASSLMAGGGHNEQF

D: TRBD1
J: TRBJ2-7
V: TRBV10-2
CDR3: ASSLGQVSYEQY

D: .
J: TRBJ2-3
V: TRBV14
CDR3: ASSRDRNRQY

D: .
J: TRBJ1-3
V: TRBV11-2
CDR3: ASSLVAVKGANSGNTIY

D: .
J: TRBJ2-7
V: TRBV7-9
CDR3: ASSPVWANYEQY

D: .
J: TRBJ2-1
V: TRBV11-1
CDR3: ASSPWENEQF

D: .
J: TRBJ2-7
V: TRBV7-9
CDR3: ASSYSGQNKQY

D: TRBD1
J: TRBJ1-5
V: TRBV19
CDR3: ASSQGAGNQPQH

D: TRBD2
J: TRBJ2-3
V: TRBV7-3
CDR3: ASSTLTSGGLNTDTQY

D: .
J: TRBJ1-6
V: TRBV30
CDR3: AWSNRAGSPLH

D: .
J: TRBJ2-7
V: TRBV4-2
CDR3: ASSQEEGGNYEQY

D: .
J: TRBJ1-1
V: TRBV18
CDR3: ASSPREAGEAF

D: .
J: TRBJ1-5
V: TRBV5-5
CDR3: ASSLEQVNQPQH

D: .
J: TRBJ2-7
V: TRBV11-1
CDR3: ASATSRAGNYEQY

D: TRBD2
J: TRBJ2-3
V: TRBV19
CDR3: ASSPTSGGPGSTDTQY